The 20 T cell receptor beta chains in this list originate from one sample, sequenced in a study of blood T cell repertoires in COVID-19. Profiling relied on immunoSEQ multiplex PCR, and the TCRdb table lists in-frame clones only, not all of them. The table has tens of thousands of clones, about 85% seen once. Sequences were obtained from peripheral blood. The receptors were sampled from a woman aged 60-70 years with active COVID-19.

A note on this clone: Relative to the germline gene, one junction end is altered; a read error may explain this. V is TRBV10-3 and J is TRBJ1-2; 10 bases are a match to TRBD1. CDR3 length equals 14 residues. Germline lookup yields CDR1 ENHRY and CDR2 SYGVKD. CDR3 in amino acids: CAISESDRGYDYTF. CDR3 nucleotides: TGTGCCATCAGTGAGTCGGACAGGGGGTATGACTACACCTTC.

The CDR3 spells CASALTATGGFRPFTDTQYF. The CDR3 region has the DNA TGTGCCAGCGCACTGACGGCCACAGGGGGATTTCGCCCCTTCACAGATACGCAGTATTTT. This rearrangement joins TRBV19 to TRBJ2-3; TRBD1 aligns across 8 bases. CDR3 size: 20 residues. Germline V gives CDR1 LNHDA, CDR2 SQIVND (reference sequence). The trim removed 9 bases at V and 2 bases at J, leaving 25 bases unmatched.

The genes are TRBV1 and TRBJ1-4. TRBV1 is tagged as a pseudogene. This CDR3 is built from 16 residues. The CDR3 nucleotides read TGCACCAGCAGCCAAGAAGTAAAGCCAACTAATGAAAAACTGTTTTTT. Its translation is CTSSQEVKPTNEKLFF.

The CDR3 bases are TGTGCCAGCAGTGAATTGACAGGCATGAACACTGAAGCTTTCTTT. Its protein is CASSELTGMNTEAFF. The V gene is TRBV25-1, the J gene TRBJ1-1; D perhaps matches TRBD1 (6 bases). CDR3 size: 15 residues. Trimming took off 1 base at V and 0 bases at J, with 9 bases between the two ends. Germline V gives CDR1 MGHDK, CDR2 SYGVNS.

The chain uses TRBV7-9 and TRBJ1-4, with unresolved D. The germline gives CDR1 SEHNR, CDR2 FQNEAQ (reference sequence). The germline V and J ends were trimmed by 4 bases and 8 bases, with 5 bases remaining between them. CDR3 length: 11 residues. The CDR3 spells CASSSGEKLFF. As DNA, the CDR3 is TGTGCCAGCAGCTCGGGGGAAAAACTGTTTTTT.

This CDR3 reads CASSDSGRETNTEAFF. The CDR3 coding sequence is TGTGCCAGCAGTGACTCCGGTCGGGAGACGAACACTGAAGCTTTCTTT. V gene TRBV6-4 combines with J gene TRBJ1-1; D is unclear. CDR1 is MRHNA and CDR2 is SNTAGT in the germline V gene. The CDR3 loop spans 16 amino acids. V gave up 0 bases and J gave up 1 base, with 12 bases separating them.

V and J are TRBV11-3 and TRBJ2-3; D is perhaps TRBD2 (5 bases). CDR1 is SGHNT, CDR2 YENEEA, per germline. V was trimmed by 5 bases and J by 0 bases, leaving 12 bases between them. The CDR3 consists of 15 residues. CDR3 loop: CASSQRTGSTDTQYF. DNA of the CDR3: TGTGCCAGCAGCCAACGGACTGGTAGCACAGATACGCAGTATTTT.

This clone was counted between two and nine times. This chain connects TRBV7-8 to TRBJ2-1, with a weak D call TRBD2 (5 bases). The V end was cut by 3 bases, the J end by 0 bases, with 9 bases between. The CDR3 is made up of 15 amino acids. Per germline, CDR1 SGHVS and CDR2 FQNEAQ. The CDR3 loop is CASSFPSTSYNEQFF. In DNA form, the CDR3 reads TGTGCCAGCAGCTTTCCTAGCACCTCCTACAATGAGCAGTTCTTC. Full variable domain (missing parts from reference TRBV7-8 and TRBJ2-1): GAGVSQSPRYKVAKRGQDVALRCDPISGHVSLFWYQQALGQGPEFLTYFQNEAQLDKSGLPSDRFFAERPEGSVSTLKIQRTQQEDSAVYLCASSFPSTSYNEQFFGPGTRLTVL.

The rearrangement uses TRBV5-4 and TRBJ1-1; TRBD1 might be the D (5 bases). CDR3 length: 14 amino acids. V lost 4 bases, J lost 3 bases, and 13 bases lay in between. CDR1 and CDR2 (germline): SGHNT, YYREEE (reference sequence). The DNA of the CDR3 is TGTGCCAGCAGCCTTAGATCGGGGGACACTGAAGCTTTCTTT. Amino acid sequence: CASSLRSGDTEAFF.

V usage is TRBV5-1 and J usage is TRBJ2-1; 8 bases align to TRBD1. The CDR3 length is 17 residues. The germline gives CDR1 SGHRS, CDR2 YFSETQ. With V trimmed by 4 bases and J by 3 bases, 12 bases remained unmatched. The CDR3 is CASSGQGRGLSYNEQFF. The CDR3 DNA is TGCGCCAGCAGCGGACAGGGTAGGGGACTTAGCTACAATGAGCAGTTCTTC. Supplemented by reference TRBV5-1 and TRBJ2-1, the full variable domain reads KAGVTQTPRYLIKTRGQQVTLSCSPISGHRSVSWYQQTPGQGLQFLFEYFSETQRNKGNFPGRFSGRQFSNSRSEMNVSTLELGDSALYLCASSGQGRGLSYNEQFFGPGTRLTVL.

The rearrangement joins TRBV15 to TRBJ2-3; TRBD2 matches 12 bases. V lost 0 bases to trimming and J lost 3 bases; unmatched junction nucleotides: 7. The CDR3 is 18 amino acids. Looked up from germline, CDR1 is LNHNV and CDR2 is YYDKDF (reference sequence). CDR3 in DNA: TGTGCCACCAGCAGAGATGTGGCTAGCGGGGGGGCAACAGATACGCAGTATTTT. The encoded protein is CATSRDVASGGATDTQYF.

J is TRBJ2-3 and V is TRBV19; 16 nucleotides agree with TRBD2. The CDR3 covers 20 residues. V shed 7 bases, J shed 3 bases, and the junction held 16 bases outside the gene matches. CDR1 is LNHDA, CDR2 SQIVND, per germline (reference sequence). In DNA form, the CDR3 reads TGTGCCAGTACCCCCAGGCCGGGACTAGCGGGAGGGCCGGGAACAGATACGCAGTATTTT. It codes for CASTPRPGLAGGPGTDTQYF.

This clone was recorded a few times. The V gene is TRBV18, the J gene TRBJ2-1; 12 nucleotides align to TRBD2. The CDR3 has 15 residues. CDR1 and CDR2 from the germline V gene are KGHSH and LQKENI. The trim removed 5 bases at V and 7 bases at J, leaving 6 bases unmatched. The CDR3 loop is CASSTTGTSGNEQFF. In DNA, the CDR3 is TGTGCCAGCTCAACAACCGGGACTAGCGGGAATGAGCAGTTCTTC.

The CDR3 DNA sequence: TGCGCCCGATTTGGGAGACAGGGTCCGCTCCCTGGTGGAAACACCATATATTTT. Residues: CARFGRQGPLPGGNTIYF. The V and J genes are TRBV5-1 and TRBJ1-3, with 7 bases that match TRBD1. This CDR3 is 18 amino acids long. Germline CDR1 is SGHRS and CDR2 is YFSETQ. V was pared by 10 bases and J by 3 bases, with 22 bases of the junction left unmatched. The complete variable domain, with remaining parts taken from reference TRBV5-1 and TRBJ1-3, reads KAGVTQTPRYLIKTRGQQVTLSCSPISGHRSVSWYQQTPGQGLQFLFEYFSETQRNKGNFPGRFSGRQFSNSRSEMNVSTLELGDSALYLCARFGRQGPLPGGNTIYFGEGSWLTVV.

Written as DNA, the CDR3 is TGTGCCAGCAGTGAGGGAGCCTGGTCGGACACTGAAGCTTTCTTT. Amino acids: CASSEGAWSDTEAFF. J is TRBJ1-1 and V is TRBV2, with D unresolved. The germline V and J ends were trimmed by 3 bases and 3 bases, with 14 bases remaining between them. CDR1 is SNHLY, CDR2 FYNNEI, per germline. This CDR3 spans 15 amino acids.

This clone was observed a handful of times. The chain recombines TRBV7-2 with TRBJ2-7; no clear D. Trimming took off 4 bases at V and 2 bases at J, with 12 bases between the two ends. The germline CDR1 and CDR2 sequences are SGHTA and FQGNSA. The CDR3 contains 14 residues. CDR3 bases: TGTGCCAGCAGCTACTATACACCACCCTACGAGCAGTACTTC. It specifies CASSYYTPPYEQYF.

Here the CDR3 reads CASSFSGSSYEQYF. DNA of the CDR3: TGCGCCAGCAGCTTTAGCGGGAGCTCCTACGAGCAGTACTTC. The gene calls are TRBV5-1 and TRBJ2-7; 9 bases agree with TRBD2. J lost 0 bases, V lost 2 bases, and 0 bases had no gene match. CDR1 and CDR2 from the germline V gene are SGHRS and YFSETQ. The CDR3 has 14 amino acids.

The rearrangement uses TRBV27 and TRBJ2-5; TRBD2 agrees at 8 bases. The CDR3 has 19 amino acids. The V segment lost 6 bases and the J segment 5 bases; nucleotides outside the gene matches: 23. Germline V lookup: CDR1 MNHEY, CDR2 SMNVEV (reference sequence). In DNA, the CDR3 is TGTGCCAGCAGCCCCAGATTGAGGCGCCGGGGGGGCCGTGGGGAGACCCAGTACTTC. This translates into CASSPRLRRRGGRGETQYF.

J is TRBJ2-3 and V is TRBV5-1, with D unresolved. CDR3 length: 14 amino acids. CDR1 and CDR2 (germline): SGHRS, YFSETQ. Trimming removed 4 bases at V and 0 bases at J, with 9 bases between. CDR3 bases: TGCGCCAGCAGCCCAACTTGGAGCACAGATACGCAGTATTTT. Translation: CASSPTWSTDTQYF.

This clone showed up just a few times. V is TRBV21-1 and J is TRBJ1-6; TRBD1 reflects the table's D call only, with no check against the DNA. TRBV21-1 counts as a pseudogene. The CDR3 runs to 15 residues. This CDR3 reads CASSGSRSYNSPLHF. For the CDR3, the DNA is TGTGCCAGCTCAGGAAGTCGGTCCTATAATTCACCCCTCCACTTT.